A selection of T cell receptor beta chains follows, all from one sample in a study of cytomegalovirus exposure and HLA in healthy donors. The repertoire was sequenced with immunoSEQ multiplex PCR; TCRdb's copy has only in-frame clones and lacks some. Among around 130,000 clones listed, approximately 72% were seen once. Sequences were obtained from PBMCs. These receptors were obtained from a human donor in good health. CDR3s include the opening cysteine and the closing phenylalanine or tryptophan. The order of the fields is J gene, V gene, D gene, clone size, CDR3 length, CDR3 protein, CDR3 DNA. The D gene is left open where the match is weak. Clone size is given for some rows only: seen once, a few or many times, or a class if the clone is expanded.

TRBJ1-1	TRBV28	-	-	13	CASSFQMNTEAFF	TGTGCCAGCAGTTTTCAGATGAACACTGAAGCTTTCTTT
TRBJ2-1	TRBV27	TRBD1	-	14	CASSRGQGAYEQFF	TGTGCCAGCAGCCGGGGACAGGGGGCCTATGAGCAGTTCTTC
TRBJ1-4	TRBV4-3	TRBD1	-	15	CASSRSQGANEKLFF	TGCGCCAGCAGCCGGTCACAGGGGGCTAATGAAAAACTGTTTTTT
TRBJ2-7	TRBV6-5	TRBD2	-	14	CASSYGGGSYEQYF	TGTGCCAGCAGTTACGGGGGGGGTAGCTACGAGCAGTACTTC
TRBJ2-7	TRBV28	-	-	17	CASSSTSGELAAYEQYF	TGTGCCAGCAGCTCCACCTCGGGGGAGTTAGCGGCCTACGAGCAGTACTTC
TRBJ1-2	TRBV28	-	-	16	CASSLLATAASGGYTF	TGTGCCAGCAGTTTATTAGCCACGGCGGCCAGTGGTGGCTACACCTTC
TRBJ2-3	TRBV28	TRBD2	few	15	CASTSDGLGPDTQYF	TGTGCCAGCACCTCAGACGGACTAGGCCCAGATACGCAGTATTTT
TRBJ2-5	TRBV4-3	TRBD1	-	18	CASSQPAGDRGFKETQYF	TGCGCCAGCAGCCAACCCGCGGGGGACAGGGGGTTTAAAGAGACCCAGTACTTC
TRBJ1-4	TRBV28	-	-	16	CASSLYPTATNEKLFF	TGTGCCAGCAGTTTATACCCGACAGCAACTAATGAAAAACTGTTTTTT
TRBJ2-3	TRBV11-3	TRBD2	-	14	CASSFGGGTDTQYF	TGTGCCAGCAGCTTCGGCGGGGGAACAGATACGCAGTATTTT
TRBJ2-5	TRBV11-3	-	-	16	CASSPRGGGRQETQYF	TGTGCCAGCAGCCCTCGTGGCGGGGGCCGCCAAGAGACCCAGTACTTC
TRBJ2-7	TRBV5-6	-	-	15	CASSLGSAGVGEQYF	TGTGCCAGCAGCTTGGGTTCGGCAGGGGTCGGCGAGCAGTACTTC
TRBJ1-1	TRBV12-5	-	-	12	CASGTGSTEAFF	TGTGCTAGTGGTACAGGGTCCACTGAAGCTTTCTTT
TRBJ1-1	TRBV30	TRBD1	few	15	CAWSAPDRGHTEAFF	TGTGCCTGGAGTGCCCCGGACAGGGGTCACACTGAAGCTTTCTTT
TRBJ2-3	TRBV5-1	-	-	14	CASRTGESTDTQYF	TGCGCCAGCAGAACGGGGGAAAGCACAGATACGCAGTATTTT
TRBJ1-5	TRBV7-6	TRBD1	-	13	CASSDNRGQPQHF	TGTGCCAGCAGCGATAACAGGGGCCAGCCCCAGCATTTT
TRBJ2-5	TRBV30	TRBD2	-	16	CAWSPSGTFSGGTQYF	TGTGCCTGGAGTCCCTCCGGGACTTTCTCGGGGGGGACCCAGTACTTC
TRBJ2-7	TRBV18	TRBD1	-	13	CASSLKQGYEQYF	TGTGCCAGCTCACTAAAACAGGGGTACGAGCAGTACTTC
TRBJ2-1	TRBV15	TRBD2	-	18	CATSRDLPGLALENEQFF	TGTGCCACCAGCAGAGATTTGCCGGGACTAGCCCTCGAGAATGAGCAGTTCTTC
TRBJ2-7	TRBV4-1	-	-	18	CASSQDSFVGLASYEQYF	TGCGCCAGCAGCCAAGATTCGTTTGTCGGGCTAGCCTCCTACGAGCAGTACTTC